Following are 8 T cell receptor beta chains from one sample sequenced in a study of blood T cell repertoires in COVID-19. Assay used: immunoSEQ multiplex PCR; TCRdb lists only in-frame clones, some missing. The table includes around 84,000 clones, about 87% detected once. The source material was peripheral blood. All receptors derive from a man older than 75 with active or convalescent COVID-19.

CDR3 in DNA: TGTGCCACCAAAACCCGAGTTAACACTGAAGCTTTCTTT. It codes for CATKTRVNTEAFF. The chain recombines TRBV12-3 or TRBV12-4 with TRBJ1-1; D ambiguous. This CDR3 contains 13 residues. The V end was cut by 10 bases, the J end by 2 bases, with 14 bases between.

The chain carries TRBV5-6 and TRBJ2-3, with 7 bases identical to TRBD2. V gave up 4 bases and J gave up 1 base; unmatched junction bases: 6. Germline V CDR1 and CDR2: SGHDT, YYEEEE. The CDR3 runs 15 residues. CDR3 in amino acids: CASSRDYRRTDTQYF. The CDR3 nucleotides are TGTGCCAGCAGCCGGGACTACCGCCGCACAGATACGCAGTATTTT.

This clone was recorded once. J is TRBJ2-5 and V is TRBV5-6; D perhaps matches TRBD2 (6 bases). CDR3 length equals 15 residues. The V end lost 3 bases, the J end lost 5 bases, and 17 bases lay between the germline ends. The V gene's germline CDR1 is SGHDT and CDR2 YYEEEE. The CDR3: CASSWGDSRLETQYF. CDR3 bases: TGTGCCAGCAGCTGGGGGGACTCCCGGTTGGAGACCCAGTACTTC.

This rearrangement joins TRBV7-9 to TRBJ2-2, with 7 bases identical to TRBD1. The ends lost 4 bases at V and 7 bases at J; junction bases unmatched: 3. CDR1 and CDR2 from the germline V gene are SEHNR and FQNEAQ (reference sequence). This CDR3 region has 13 residues. CDR3 in DNA: TGTGCCAGCAGCTGGGGACAGCACGGGGAGCTGTTTTTT. Translation gives CASSWGQHGELFF.

The chain has TRBV13 and TRBJ2-3; possibly TRBD1 for D (6 bases). Trimming pared 0 bases from V and 8 bases from J, leaving 6 bases between. The CDR3 runs 12 residues. From germline, CDR1 is PRHDT and CDR2 FYEKMQ (reference sequence). The CDR3 reads CASSLGGATQYF. The CDR3 DNA is TGTGCCAGCAGCTTAGGGGGGGCTACGCAGTATTTT.

The CDR3, as DNA: TGCGCCAGCAGCTTCAGCGGGGGATCCTACAATGAGCAGTTCTTC. Translated, it gives CASSFSGGSYNEQFF. The gene calls are TRBV5-1 and TRBJ2-1; 8 nucleotides match TRBD2. The germline V gene encodes CDR1 SGHRS and CDR2 YFSETQ. The V and J ends lost 2 bases and 1 base, in that order; junction bases with no gene match: 2. CDR3 length equals 15 residues.

V and J are TRBV5-1 and TRBJ1-1, with D possibly matching TRBD1 (6 bases). Trimming stripped 0 bases from V and 7 bases from J, with 13 bases between. The CDR3 runs to 14 residues. Germline V gene data show CDR1 as SGHRS and CDR2 as YFSETQ. This chain's CDR3 is CASSLGYRDGEAFF. The CDR3 nucleotides are TGCGCCAGCAGCTTGGGGTACAGGGATGGTGAAGCTTTCTTT. Variable domain in full (rest from reference TRBV5-1 and TRBJ1-1): KAGVTQTPRYLIKTRGQQVTLSCSPISGHRSVSWYQQTPGQGLQFLFEYFSETQRNKGNFPGRFSGRQFSNSRSEMNVSTLELGDSALYLCASSLGYRDGEAFFGQGTRLTVV.

The chain recombines TRBV15 with TRBJ2-3, with TRBD1 identical over 9 bases. V lost 1 base, J lost 4 bases, and 3 bases stayed unmatched. CDR3 length: 15 residues. The V gene's germline CDR1 is LNHNV and CDR2 YYDKDF (reference sequence). In DNA, the CDR3 is TGTGCCACCAGCAGAGGACAGGGGGGGGCAGATACGCAGTATTTT. This gives the protein CATSRGQGGADTQYF.